A single sample is the source of the 4 T cell receptor beta chains below, sequenced in a study of blood T cell repertoires in COVID-19. The repertoire was sequenced with immunoSEQ multiplex PCR; TCRdb's copy has only in-frame clones and lacks some. This table has around 130,000 clones, 84% appearing once. The sample consisted of PBMCs or T cells enriched from blood (not recorded which). The receptors stem from a man aged 40-50 years with acute COVID-19.

The chain links TRBV19 to TRBJ2-5; D perhaps matches TRBD1 (5 bases). Germline loops: CDR1 LNHDA, CDR2 SQIVND (reference sequence). V lost 5 bases and J lost 2, with 9 bases in between. CDR3 length equals 13 residues. CDR3 residues: CASSSQVQETQYF. In DNA, the CDR3 is TGTGCCAGTAGTTCACAGGTACAAGAGACCCAGTACTTC.

The chain has TRBV5-1 and TRBJ2-7; D not resolved. Germline V lookup: CDR1 SGHRS, CDR2 YFSETQ. V was clipped by 3 bases and J by 7 bases, with 17 bases between them. CDR3 length: 14 amino acids. The CDR3 is CASSSYLPSREQYF. CDR3 bases: TGCGCCAGCAGCTCCTATCTACCCTCTCGGGAGCAGTACTTC.

The chain couples TRBV5-1 to TRBJ1-4; TRBD1 matches 7 bases. Unmatched junction bases numbered 12, after V lost 6 bases and J lost 4 bases. From germline, CDR1 is SGHRS and CDR2 YFSETQ. The length of the CDR3 is 16 residues. The CDR3 DNA reads TGCGCCAGCACGGAGGGGGCACTGCCGGGTAATGAAAAACTGTTTTTT. Its protein is CASTEGALPGNEKLFF.

There are a few counts of this clone. J is TRBJ1-2 and V is TRBV18; the D gene is possibly TRBD1 (5 bases). Germline CDR1 and CDR2: KGHSH and LQKENI. This CDR3 region has 14 residues. V lost 3 bases and J 8 bases, leaving 16 bases between the germline ends. Here the CDR3 reads CASSPVGGVYGYTF. Written as DNA, the CDR3 is TGTGCCAGCTCACCCGTTGGGGGGGTCTACGGCTACACCTTC.